The 14 T cell receptor beta chains below were found in one sample sequenced in a study of T cell repertoires in cytomegalovirus infection. TCRdb re-called the reads with MiXCR, one entry per CDR3 protein. Of 140,000 to 150,000 distinct CDR3 sequences listed, around 30% are singletons. Their recognized antigens are unknown. Specimen: CD8+ T cells from cultured PBMCs, collected from culture after CMV antigen stimulation. Receptors originate from a human donor in good health (CMV status not recorded). Some clones in this sample may be carry-over from other donors' samples.

Relative to its sample, this clonotype is medium-sized. The gene calls are TRBV25-1 and TRBJ1-6, with 11 bases lining up with TRBD1. The germline V gene encodes CDR1 MGHDK and CDR2 SYGVNS. The J segment lost 8 bases and the V segment lost 6 bases, leaving 6 bases of the junction unmatched. The CDR3 totals 15 residues. The CDR3 nucleotides are TGTGCCAGCAGGGGGGACAGGGGGTTTGATTCACCCCTCCACTTT. It is translated as CASRGDRGFDSPLHF.

This clonotype was counted once. The rearrangement joins TRBV19 to TRBJ2-1; no definite D call. V lost 7 bases to trimming and J lost 0 bases, with 13 bases between them. The CDR3 sequence is 15 residues long. CDR1 and CDR2 (germline): LNHDA, SQIVND (reference sequence). CDR3 residues: CASKSSASSYNEQFF. The CDR3, as DNA: TGTGCCAGTAAAAGTTCCGCAAGCTCCTACAATGAGCAGTTCTTC.

In the case of this clonotype: A read error may produce the germline difference seen at one junction end. The gene calls are TRBV16 and TRBJ1-1; D gene uncertain. The V gene's germline CDR1 is KGHSY and CDR2 FQNENV. The CDR3 has 12 residues. The CDR3 DNA follows: TGTACCAGCAGCCAATGGGCCACTGAAGCTTTCTTT. Translated: CTSSQWATEAFF.

This clonotype has ten or more counts. V usage is TRBV7-8 and J usage is TRBJ1-6; D perhaps matches TRBD1 (6 bases). V lost 6 bases to trimming and J lost 14 bases, with 20 bases between them. This CDR3 contains 14 residues. Per the germline V gene, CDR1 is SGHVS and CDR2 is FQNEAQ. DNA for the CDR3: TGTGCCAGCAGTACCCCGGACAAAGGGGGTACCCTCCACTTT. Translating it yields CASSTPDKGGTLHF.

This clonotype was observed a few times. The gene calls are TRBV28 and TRBJ1-1; D is unclear. V was trimmed by 8 bases and J by 3 bases, leaving 10 bases between them. The CDR3 length is 12 residues. Germline CDR1 is MDHEN and CDR2 is SYDVKM. CDR3 in amino acids: CASQPGDTEAFF. The CDR3 bases are TGTGCCAGCCAACCGGGCGACACTGAAGCTTTCTTT.

The chain has TRBV28 and TRBJ2-7, with D unclear. The germline V gene has CDR1 MDHEN and CDR2 SYDVKM. This CDR3 is 11 amino acids long. Deletions cut 7 bases from V and 4 bases from J, with 8 bases between. As DNA, the CDR3 is TGTGCCAGCACCTGGGGATACGAGCAGTACTTC. It translates to CASTWGYEQYF.

V gene TRBV12-3 or TRBV12-4 combines with J gene TRBJ2-1, with 12 nucleotides matching TRBD2. The CDR3 runs to 16 residues. The V and J ends lost 7 bases and 5 bases, in that order; junction bases with no gene match: 9. The CDR3 is CASTALASGGDNEQFF. In DNA form, the CDR3 reads TGTGCCAGCACCGCTTTGGCTAGCGGGGGGGACAATGAGCAGTTCTTC.

This chain links TRBV6-1 with TRBJ2-6; D not certain. Germline V lookup: CDR1 MNHNS, CDR2 SASEGT. V was cut by 0 bases and J by 4 bases, with 10 bases left in between. The CDR3 has 16 amino acids. The DNA for the CDR3 is TGTGCCAGCAGTGAAGCGCTGTGGAAGGGGGCCAACGTCCTGACTTTC. It codes for CASSEALWKGANVLTF.

There are many counts of this clonotype. The chain links TRBV6-2 or TRBV6-3 to TRBJ2-7, with a weak D call TRBD2 (6 bases). Trimming cost V 3 bases and J 1 base, with 10 bases left between them. Germline V gives CDR1 MNHEY, CDR2 SVGEGT. The CDR3 consists of 14 residues. CDR3 DNA sequence: TGTGCCAGCAGTTATGGACTATCATCCTACGAGCAGTACTTC. This translates into CASSYGLSSYEQYF.

This rearrangement joins TRBV7-9 to TRBJ1-5; D ambiguous. The germline CDR1 and CDR2 sequences are SEHNR and FQNEAQ (reference sequence). The CDR3 extends over 13 amino acids. Trimming stripped 5 bases from V and 2 bases from J, with 7 bases between. CDR3 sequence reads: CASSVNGNQPQHF. CDR3 bases: TGTGCCAGCAGCGTGAATGGCAATCAGCCCCAGCATTTT.

About this clonotype: This may come from a read error, since a much larger clone is one base off. The chain is built from TRBV6-2 or TRBV6-3 and TRBJ2-1, with D unresolved. Germline-derived CDR1 and CDR2 are MNHEY and SVGEGT. The CDR3 extends over 15 amino acids. The germline V and J ends were trimmed by 6 bases and 2 bases, with 14 bases remaining between them. In DNA, the CDR3 is TGTGCCAGCAGATCCGGGTACACGACCTACAATGAGCAGTTCTTC. This codes for CASRSGYTTYNEQFF.

The rearrangement joins TRBV4-3 to TRBJ2-5, with D perhaps given as TRBD1 or TRBD2 (5 bases each). The length of the CDR3 is 12 residues. V was trimmed by 2 bases and J by 9 bases, leaving 10 bases between them. CDR1 and CDR2 (germline): LGHNA, YSLEER. CDR3 in DNA: TGCGCCAGCAGCCAACCTAGGGGACCCCAGTACTTC. It translates to CASSQPRGPQYF.

This chain joins TRBV6-6 and TRBJ1-1; the D gene is possibly TRBD1 (5 bases). CDR3 length: 16 amino acids. V lost 5 bases and J lost 5, with 21 bases in between. The germline gives CDR1 MNHNY, CDR2 SVGAGI (reference sequence). The CDR3 spells CASSVSRGSRETEAFF. Here the CDR3 DNA reads TGTGCCAGCAGTGTCTCACGGGGGTCCCGGGAGACTGAAGCTTTCTTT.

This clonotype appeared a few times. The chain joins TRBV4-2 to TRBJ2-2; D remains ambiguous. V lost 1 base to trimming and J lost 2 bases, with 5 bases between them. There are 14 residues in the CDR3. Germline V gives CDR1 LGHNA, CDR2 YNFKEQ. The CDR3, as DNA: TGTGCCAGCAGCCAAGCGCTTAACACCGGGGAGCTGTTTTTT. The encoded protein is CASSQALNTGELFF.